Detailed here is one T cell receptor (beta chain). V dropped 7 bases and J dropped 8 bases, with 17 bases sitting between them. CDR3 size: 13 residues. The germline gives CDR1 MNHNS, CDR2 SASEGT. The sample originates from a study of technical replicates of blood from a handful of donors. Here immunoSEQ multiplex PCR was the method, and the copy in TCRdb shows in-frame clones only, minus some. The repertoire holds approximately 100,000 clones, roughly 95% seen once, with roughly 0.2% in the top ten. J is TRBJ1-2 and V is TRBV6-1, with D uncertain. This TCR came from a human donor in good health. Sequencing used T cells isolated from PBMCs. This CDR3 is CASTSENQLGYTF. CDR3 bases: TGTGCCAGCACCTCCGAGAATCAACTGGGCTACACCTTC.